The T cell receptor (beta chain) under discussion was sequenced for a study of blood T cell repertoires in COVID-19. Study-level background: Sites across the United States, Italy and Spain contributed samples from acute and convalescent COVID-19. T cells, B-cell-depleted T cells, or PBMCs provided the cDNA or gDNA that served as material.

Germline CDR1 and CDR2: SGHNT and YYREEE (reference sequence). The CDR3 is 17 residues long. The trim removed 3 bases at V and 1 base at J, leaving 9 bases unmatched. How the authors handled the data: Reference gene primer amplification gave nucleated cell count estimates. TCRdb's table, derived via immunoSEQ multiplex PCR, lists solely in-frame clones and lacks some. The V and J calls and clone size are taken from that table; D and trimming were inferred from the DNA. The sample records about 220,000 clones, roughly 84% being singletons. This chain connects TRBV5-4 to TRBJ2-2; 7 bases match TRBD1. The sequenced sample consisted of peripheral blood. This sequence was found in a woman aged 80 or over with acute or convalescent COVID-19. The CDR3 nucleotides are TGTGCCAGCAGCTCCGCCCGACAGGGCCGGAACACCGGGGAGCTGTTTTTT. It yields the protein CASSSARQGRNTGELFF.